Listed below are T cell receptor beta chains from one sample, sequenced in a study of identical twins. TCRdb reanalysed the 5' RACE reads using MiXCR and keeps one entry per CDR3 protein. The sample lists 1.5 million to 2 million distinct CDR3 sequences, around 29% occurring once. Sequenced sample: cord blood. The receptors derive from a newborn girl in good health. Each CDR3 is given with its conserved first and last residue. The D gene is left open where the match is weak. Only part of the rows carry a size: once, few, many, or a class if the clone is expanded.

clone_size | j_call | d_call | v_call | cdr3_aa | cdr3_nt
. | TRBJ2-5 | . | TRBV6-1 | CASSEPPGHQETQYF | TGTGCCAGCAGTGAACCACCGGGACACCAAGAGACCCAGTACTTC
many | TRBJ2-4 | TRBD2 | TRBV27 | CASSLTQGGSIQYF | TGTGCCAGCAGTTTAACCCAGGGAGGGAGCATTCAGTACTTC
. | TRBJ2-5 | . | TRBV2 | CASLRYGTSEGTQYF | TGTGCCAGCTTACGCTACGGGACGTCCGAGGGGACCCAGTACTTC
. | TRBJ2-4 | TRBD2 | TRBV20-1 | CNARDRLAGKNIQYF | TGCAATGCTAGAGATCGGCTAGCGGGGAAAAACATTCAGTACTTC
few | TRBJ2-7 | TRBD2 | TRBV2 | CASLSGLAGGYEQYF | TGTGCCAGCCTATCTGGACTAGCGGGAGGATACGAGCAGTACTTC
. | TRBJ2-7 | . | TRBV28 | CASSFIRQGGRPYEQYF | TGTGCCAGCAGTTTTATTCGACAGGGAGGGAGACCCTACGAGCAGTACTTC
. | TRBJ1-5 | . | TRBV10-3 | CAISYDGSNQPQHF | TGTGCCATCAGTTACGACGGAAGCAATCAGCCCCAGCATTTT
. | TRBJ1-5 | TRBD1 | TRBV14 | CASSQAGTDFSNQPQHF | TGTGCCAGCAGCCAAGCGGGGACAGATTTTAGCAATCAGCCCCAGCATTTT
. | TRBJ2-3 | . | TRBV11-2 | CASSLVRGSALTSTDTQYF | TGTGCCAGCAGCTTAGTTCGGGGATCCGCTCTTACTAGCACAGATACGCAGTATTTT
few | TRBJ1-6 | TRBD1 | TRBV7-9 | CASSLVGNRDRGKSPLHF | TGTGCCAGCAGCTTAGTTGGGAACAGGGACAGGGGTAAATCACCCCTCCACTTT
. | TRBJ1-2 | . | TRBV27 | CASSFRSGPGYTF | TGTGCCAGCAGTTTTAGGTCAGGACCTGGCTACACCTTC